A selection of T cell receptor beta chains follows, all from one sample in a study of blood T cells in healthy people across ages. MiXCR was run by TCRdb on the 5' RACE reads, yielding one entry per CDR3 protein. The table shows about 640,000 distinct CDR3 sequences, with under 65% occurring only once. The sequencing sample was made of blood. The receptors were gathered from a man in his sixties in good health. CDR3s include the opening cysteine and the closing phenylalanine or tryptophan.

CDR3 length	V gene	J gene	CDR3 protein
15	TRBV7-2	TRBJ2-1	CASSLLSSRDNEQFF
14	TRBV7-9	TRBJ1-2	CASRSTGGAYGYTF
16	TRBV5-1	TRBJ1-1	CASSLDGSHSTDEAFF
17	TRBV27	TRBJ2-7	CASSFINGQGASYEQYF
13	TRBV20-1	TRBJ2-4	CSARASTENIQYF
15	TRBV10-3	TRBJ1-2	CAISEPNREMGGYTF
13	TRBV29-1	NA	CSIEARGQGEQYF
13	TRBV29-1	TRBJ1-2	CSVRDRGTYGYTF
18	TRBV6-7	TRBJ2-7	CASSYPDRGPQSSYEQYF
13	TRBV29-1	TRBJ2-1	CSVSGRDYNEQFF
16	TRBV4-1	TRBJ2-1	CASSQVQGAEGNEQFF
13	TRBV28	TRBJ2-7	CASTRDSPYEQYF
14	TRBV21-1	TRBJ2-4	CASSPISILNIQYF
12	TRBV29-1	TRBJ2-1	CSVGVSYNEQFF
15	TRBV5-1	TRBJ2-7	CASSFLAGPTYEQYF
15	TRBV4-1	TRBJ2-1	CASSPTAGADNEQFF